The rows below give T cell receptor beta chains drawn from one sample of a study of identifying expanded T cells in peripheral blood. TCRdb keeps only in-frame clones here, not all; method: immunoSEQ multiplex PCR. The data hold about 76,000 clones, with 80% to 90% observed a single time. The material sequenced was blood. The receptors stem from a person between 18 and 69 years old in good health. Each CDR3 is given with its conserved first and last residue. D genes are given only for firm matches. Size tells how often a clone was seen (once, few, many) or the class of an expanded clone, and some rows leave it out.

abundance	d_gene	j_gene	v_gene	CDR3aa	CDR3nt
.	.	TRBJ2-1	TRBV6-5	CASRGPAGNEQFF	TGTGCCAGCAGGGGCCCAGCCGGCAATGAGCAGTTCTTC
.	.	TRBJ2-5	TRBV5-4	CASSLDSLETQYF	TGTGCCAGCAGCTTGGACTCGTTGGAGACCCAGTACTTC
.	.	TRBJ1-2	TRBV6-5	CASSPQGIIGYTF	TGTGCCAGCAGTCCACAGGGTATTATTGGCTACACCTTC
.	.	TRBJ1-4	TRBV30	CAWSRDGNEKLFF	TGTGCCTGGAGTCGGGACGGGAACGAAAAACTGTTTTTT
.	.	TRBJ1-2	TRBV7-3	CASSLNGGTDLGGYTF	TGTGCCAGCAGCTTAAACGGTGGGACTGACCTCGGTGGCTACACCTTC
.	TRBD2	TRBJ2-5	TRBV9	CASSEGLEETQYF	TGTGCCAGCAGCGAGGGACTAGAAGAGACCCAGTACTTC
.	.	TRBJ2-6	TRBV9	CASSVVAAGRGTGANVLTF	TGTGCCAGCAGCGTAGTCGCCGCGGGAAGGGGTACGGGGGCCAACGTCCTGACTTTC
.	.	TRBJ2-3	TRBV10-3	CAISLSSGDTQYF	TGTGCCATCAGTCTCAGCTCTGGAGATACGCAGTATTTT
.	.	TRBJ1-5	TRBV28	CASSLVGSVIMDQPQHF	TGTGCCAGCAGTTTAGTAGGGAGCGTCATTATGGATCAGCCCCAGCATTTT
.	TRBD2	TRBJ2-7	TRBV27	CASKDLAGLSYEQYF	TGTGCCAGCAAGGACCTAGCGGGACTTTCCTACGAGCAGTACTTC
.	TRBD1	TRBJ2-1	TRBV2	CASRRDRLMTNEQFF	TGTGCCAGCAGGCGGGACAGGTTAATGACCAATGAGCAGTTCTTC
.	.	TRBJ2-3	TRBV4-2	CASSQDMAASLTDTQYF	TGTGCCAGCAGCCAAGATATGGCGGCATCCCTCACAGATACGCAGTATTTT
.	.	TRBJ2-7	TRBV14	CASSQVRSGEQYF	TGTGCCAGCAGCCAAGTAAGGTCTGGCGAGCAGTACTTC
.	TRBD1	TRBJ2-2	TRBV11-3	CASSLDRGNGELFF	TGTGCCAGCAGCCTGGACAGGGGTAACGGGGAGCTGTTTTTT
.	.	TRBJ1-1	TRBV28	CASSFLDTEAFF	TGTGCCAGCAGTTTTCTCGACACTGAAGCTTTCTTT
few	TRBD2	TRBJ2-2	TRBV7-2	CASLKGLAGMTGELFF	TGTGCCAGCTTAAAGGGACTAGCGGGAATGACCGGGGAGCTGTTTTTT
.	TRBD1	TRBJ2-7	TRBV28	CASYPGQGIYEQYF	TGTGCCAGTTATCCGGGACAGGGAATTTACGAGCAGTACTTC
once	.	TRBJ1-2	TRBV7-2	CASSFGGGTNYGYTF	TGTGCCAGCAGCTTTGGAGGGGGAACTAACTATGGCTACACCTTC
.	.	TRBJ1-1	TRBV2	CASNREQGNTEAFF	TGTGCCAGCAACCGGGAACAGGGTAACACTGAAGCTTTCTTT
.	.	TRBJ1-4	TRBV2	CASSETRGFNEKLFF	TGTGCCAGCAGTGAGACACGGGGATTTAATGAAAAACTGTTTTTT
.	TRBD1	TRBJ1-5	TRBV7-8	CASSYRTGDQPQHF	TGTGCCAGCAGCTACCGGACAGGGGATCAGCCCCAGCATTTT
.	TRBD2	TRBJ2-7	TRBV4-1	CASASTSGHIYEQYF	TGCGCCAGCGCGTCAACTAGCGGGCATATCTACGAGCAGTACTTC
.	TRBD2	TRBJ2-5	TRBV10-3	CAISETGLAGATMGTQYF	TGTGCCATCAGTGAGACGGGACTAGCGGGCGCGACGATGGGGACCCAGTACTTC
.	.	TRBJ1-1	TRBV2	CASKSGASTEAFF	TGTGCCAGCAAGTCGGGGGCCAGCACTGAAGCTTTCTTT
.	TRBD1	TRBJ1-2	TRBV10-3	CAIRTTGGGYDGYTF	TGTGCCATCAGGACCACAGGGGGCGGTTACGATGGCTACACCTTC
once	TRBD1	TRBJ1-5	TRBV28	CASSQTGDGDQPQHF	TGTGCCAGCAGCCAAACAGGGGACGGAGATCAGCCCCAGCATTTT
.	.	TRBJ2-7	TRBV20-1	CSAGDPYEQYF	TGCAGTGCTGGGGACCCCTACGAGCAGTACTTC
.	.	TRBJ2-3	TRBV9	CASSDRVGTDTQYF	TGTGCCAGCAGCGACAGGGTGGGGACAGATACGCAGTATTTT
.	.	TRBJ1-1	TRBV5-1	CASSQDGRNTEAFF	TGCGCCAGCAGCCAGGACGGTCGGAACACTGAAGCTTTCTTT
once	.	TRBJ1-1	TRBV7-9	CASSLGSDEAFF	TGTGCCAGCAGCTTAGGATCGGACGAAGCTTTCTTT
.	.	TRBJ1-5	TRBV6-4	CASSDSTGRFQPQHF	TGTGCCAGCAGTGACTCCACCGGGCGTTTTCAGCCCCAGCATTTT
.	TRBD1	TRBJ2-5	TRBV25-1	CATSEYRGQETQYF	TGTGCGACGTCGGAGTACAGGGGCCAAGAGACCCAGTACTTC
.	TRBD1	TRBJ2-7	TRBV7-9	CASSSNRDSKSYEQYF	TGTGCCAGCAGCTCCAACCGGGACAGCAAATCCTACGAGCAGTACTTC
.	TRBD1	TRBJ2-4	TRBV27	CASSSTGVAKNIQYF	TGTGCCAGCAGTTCCACAGGGGTTGCCAAAAACATTCAGTACTTC
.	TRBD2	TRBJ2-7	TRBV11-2	CASSFRTSGVGDYF	TGTGCCAGCAGCTTCCGAACTAGCGGGGTTGGGGATTACTTC
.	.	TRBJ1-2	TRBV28	CASSPLSDRSYGYTF	TGTGCCAGCAGTCCCCTCTCGGACAGATCTTATGGCTACACCTTC